The rows below give T cell receptor beta chains drawn from one sample of a study of T-cell reconstitution after alpha-beta-depleted transplantation in children. TCRdb reprocessed the PCR reads with MiXCR, giving one entry per CDR3 protein. This table has fewer than 500,000 distinct CDR3 sequences, approximately 41% appearing once. Source: PBMCs, taken before TCRalphabeta/CD19-depleted stem cell transplant. These receptors originate from a girl aged 2 to 10 with aplastic anemia, due to receive a stem cell transplant. Both conserved end residues are part of each CDR3. The D gene is left open where the match is weak. Not every row has a clone size; where given, it reads once, few, many or a size class.

cdr3_aa cdr3_nt d_call clone_size j_call v_call
CASSWSGGNQPQHF TGTGCCAGCAGCTGGAGTGGGGGCAATCAGCCCCAGCATTTT . . TRBJ1-5 TRBV5-5
CASSLDGSNTEAFF TGTGCCAGCAGCTTGGATGGCTCGAACACTGAAGCTTTCTTT . few TRBJ1-1 TRBV5-5
CSVVGEGAGYEQYF TGCAGCGTTGTCGGGGAGGGGGCCGGTTACGAGCAGTACTTC . . TRBJ2-7 TRBV29-1
CASRMNRNQPQHF TGTGCCAGCAGAATGAACCGCAATCAGCCCCAGCATTTT . . TRBJ1-5 TRBV12-3/TRBV12-4
CSVVDKSPTQYF TGCAGCGTTGTTGACAAATCCCCGACCCAGTACTTC . . TRBJ2-5 TRBV29-1
CATSGSRQGLNEKLFF TGTGCCACCAGCGGGAGCAGACAGGGCTTAAATGAAAAACTGTTTTTT TRBD1 many TRBJ1-4 TRBV15
CASKALEQSNNQPQHF TGTGCCAGCAAAGCTTTAGAGCAGTCTAACAATCAGCCCCAGCATTTT . . TRBJ1-5 TRBV21-1
CSVDPSTGRGQQFF TGCAGCGTTGACCCCTCGACAGGACGGGGGCAGCAGTTCTTC . . TRBJ2-1 TRBV29-1
CASRTEGGGVTEAFF TGCGCCAGCAGGACCGAAGGGGGAGGTGTGACTGAAGCTTTCTTT . many TRBJ1-1 TRBV4-1
CASSPPGWETQYF TGTGCCAGCAGTCCCCCGGGGTGGGAGACCCAGTACTTC . . TRBJ2-5 TRBV12-3/TRBV12-4
CSAPTRDRGQRETQYF TGCAGTGCTCCCACCCGGGACAGGGGGCAAAGAGAGACCCAGTACTTC TRBD1 . TRBJ2-5 TRBV20-1
CSAELTLGGLGSYEQYF TGCAGTGCTGAACTCACGCTCGGGGGACTTGGGTCCTACGAGCAGTACTTC . . TRBJ2-7 TRBV20-1
CASSFNRDTRNQPQHF TGTGCCAGCAGCTTTAACCGGGACACACGCAATCAGCCCCAGCATTTT . many TRBJ1-5 TRBV5-6
CTSRDRGFNEQFF TGTACCAGCAGGGACAGGGGGTTCAATGAGCAGTTCTTC TRBD1 . TRBJ2-1 TRBV28
CASSLVPGTGPDTQYF TGTGCCAGCAGCTTGGTCCCCGGGACAGGGCCAGATACGCAGTATTTT TRBD1 . TRBJ2-3 TRBV5-6
CASSSEGSPAYEQYF TGTGCCAGCAGTTCGGAGGGGAGCCCGGCCTACGAGCAGTACTTC . once TRBJ2-7 TRBV12-3/TRBV12-4
CASSDRDRGGNEQFF TGTGCCAGCAGCGACCGGGACAGGGGGGGCAATGAGCAGTTCTTC TRBD1 many TRBJ2-1 TRBV9
CAWSPSSVYNEQFF TGTGCCTGGAGCCCTAGCTCAGTCTACAATGAGCAGTTCTTC . once TRBJ2-1 TRBV30
CASSLLRGRANTEAFF TGCGCCAGCAGCTTGTTAAGAGGCAGGGCTAACACTGAAGCTTTCTTT . . TRBJ1-1 TRBV5-1
CASSLVPGRGYEQYF TGCGCCAGCAGCTTGGTCCCGGGAAGGGGCTACGAGCAGTACTTC . . TRBJ2-7 TRBV5-1
CATSPQRGSYEQYF TGTGCCACCAGTCCCCAGCGCGGGTCCTACGAGCAGTACTTC . . TRBJ2-7 TRBV15
CSARGRVSYEQYF TGCAGTGCTAGGGGCAGGGTTTCCTACGAGCAGTACTTC . few TRBJ2-7 TRBV20-1
CSARREGRETQYF TGCAGTGCTAGACGGGAGGGTAGGGAGACCCAGTACTTC TRBD2 few TRBJ2-5 TRBV20-1
CASSLGSLSAYNEQFF TGCGCCAGCAGCTTGGGGTCACTATCGGCCTACAATGAGCAGTTCTTC . . TRBJ2-1 TRBV5-1
CAWSTGSFYYEQYF TGTGCCTGGAGTACAGGGTCGTTCTATTACGAGCAGTACTTC . few TRBJ2-7 TRBV30
CASSLTELARGSSYNEQFF TGTGCCAGCAGTTTAACCGAACTAGCGCGAGGGAGCTCCTACAATGAGCAGTTCTTC TRBD2 . TRBJ2-1 TRBV6-5
CAISEPEGLAGDEQFF TGTGCCATCAGTGAGCCCGAGGGACTAGCGGGGGACGAGCAGTTCTTC TRBD2 . TRBJ2-1 TRBV10-3
CASSFGTLYNEQFF TGTGCCAGCAGTTTCGGGACCCTGTACAATGAGCAGTTCTTC . many TRBJ2-1 TRBV12-3/TRBV12-4
CASSLVLTGYTYEQYF TGTGCCAGCAGCTTAGTCCTAACGGGGTATACCTACGAGCAGTACTTC . . TRBJ2-7 TRBV7-9
CSVVGADYGYTF TGCAGCGTTGTGGGGGCGGACTATGGCTACACCTTC . many TRBJ1-2 TRBV29-1
CASSSYRAMLQFF TGTGCCAGCAGCTCTTACCGGGCAATGCTACAGTTCTTC . . TRBJ2-1 TRBV5-6
CASSKGQGAGQPQHF TGTGCCAGCAGCAAGGGACAGGGGGCAGGGCAGCCCCAGCATTTT TRBD1 . TRBJ1-5 TRBV7-9
CASSATGTGSPYEQYF TGTGCCAGCAGCGCGACCGGGACAGGCAGCCCCTACGAGCAGTACTTC TRBD1 . TRBJ2-7 TRBV9
CASSLERGAFF TGTGCCAGCAGTCTGGAGAGGGGAGCTTTCTTT . . TRBJ1-1 TRBV12-3/TRBV12-4
CSASSSGSGSYNEQFF TGCAGTGCTAGTTCTAGCGGGAGCGGCTCCTACAATGAGCAGTTCTTC TRBD2 few TRBJ2-1 TRBV20-1